A few counts support the clone carrying this TCR beta chain. Its antigen is as yet unknown. PCR amplification relied on 60 Vbeta primers (plus 13 Jbeta primers). Here immunoSEQ multiplex PCR was the method, and the copy in TCRdb shows in-frame clones only, minus some. This table has about 140,000 clones, about 80% appearing once. Per germline, CDR1 SEHNR and CDR2 FQNEAQ (reference sequence). V was clipped by 1 base and J by 6 bases, with 15 bases between them. The CDR3 length is 16 residues. This specimen belongs to a study of cytomegalovirus exposure and HLA in healthy donors. Study conclusions and caveats: TCR beta V segments were, for the most part, productive about 87% or about 30% of the time in an earlier analysis. Several of the most significant clusters appeared, in a later analysis, to be linked to common viral pathogens. Presence/absence results assume similar sequencing depth per donor, which may not hold.

This sequence originates from a woman aged 55-70 years in good health and CMV-seropositive. The chain is built from TRBV7-9 and TRBJ1-4; a possible D gene is TRBD1 (5 bases). The source material was PBMCs. CDR3 DNA: TGTGCCAGCAGCTTAGGGGACTCCGGGCTCTATGAAAAACTGTTTTTT. Translation gives CASSLGDSGLYEKLFF.